The 26 T cell receptor beta chains below all came from one sample that was sequenced in a study of blood T cells in healthy people across ages. Using a J-beta primer mix together with a sample-barcoded 5' primer, a second PCR was run for about 6 to 12 cycles. TCRdb recomputed calls from the 5' RACE reads with MiXCR, one row per CDR3 protein. The repertoire has about 1.1 million distinct CDR3 sequences, around two fifths of them found once; the top ten carry about an eighth. The sequenced sample consisted of blood. These receptors came from a man aged 18 to 30 in good health.

This chain connects TRBV4-3 to TRBJ2-2; D is undetermined. This CDR3 spans 13 amino acids. Germline V CDR1 and CDR2: LGHNA, YSLEER. The V end was cut by 4 bases, the J end by 8 bases, with 11 bases between. The CDR3 is CASSRAMGGELFF. The CDR3 coding sequence is TGCGCCAGCAGCCGGGCTATGGGAGGGGAGCTGTTTTTT.

With regard to this clonotype: A read error may produce the germline difference seen at one junction end. V and J are TRBV7-2 and TRBJ1-4; the D gene is possibly TRBD1 (5 bases). This CDR3 is built from 14 residues. Per germline, CDR1 SGHTA and CDR2 FQGNSA. The CDR3 DNA reads as TGCGCCAGCACCGCGGGACGGAAAAATGAAAAACTGTTTTTT. It is translated as CASTAGRKNEKLFF. Full variable domain (remainder filled in from reference TRBV7-2 and TRBJ1-4): GAGVSQSPSNKVTEKGKDVELRCDPISGHTALYWYRQSLGQGLEFLIYFQGNSAPDKSGLPSDRFSAERTGGSVSTLTIQRTQQEDSAVYLCASTAGRKNEKLFFGSGTQLSVL.

This chain joins TRBV30 and TRBJ2-5; possibly TRBD2 for D (5 bases). V shed 1 base and J shed 0 bases, with 15 bases lying between them. CDR1 and CDR2 (germline): GTSNPN, SVGIG (reference sequence). This CDR3 has 16 residues. The CDR3 sequence is CAWSASQREYQETQYF. The CDR3, as DNA: TGTGCCTGGAGTGCGAGTCAGAGGGAGTACCAAGAGACCCAGTACTTC.

The chain couples TRBV11-1 to TRBJ2-7, with D perhaps matching TRBD2 (6 bases). The DNA end lines up better with TRBJ2-5; the J call may be wrong. CDR1 SGHAT and CDR2 FQDESV come from the germline V gene (reference sequence). The CDR3 runs 13 residues. The CDR3 loop is CASRGGREETQYF. The DNA for the CDR3 is TGTGCCAGCAGGGGAGGCAGAGAAGAGACCCAGTACTTC.

This clonotype was seen more than once but under ten times. The gene calls are TRBV10-3 and TRBJ1-2; D not certain. V was cut by 3 bases and J by 6 bases, with 17 bases left in between. This CDR3 comprises 15 residues. Per germline, CDR1 ENHRY and CDR2 SYGVKD. The CDR3 loop reads CAISDGIEGGHGYTF. DNA for the CDR3: TGTGCCATCAGTGATGGCATTGAGGGCGGGCATGGCTACACCTTC.

This clonotype was counted a few times. The V and J genes are TRBV6-2 or TRBV6-3 and TRBJ2-7, with a possible D match to TRBD2 (6 bases). Trimming removed 6 bases at V and 3 bases at J, with 18 bases between. This CDR3 contains 15 residues. CDR1 and CDR2 from the germline V gene are MNHEY and SVGEGT. The CDR3 loop is CASRPPGLGLYEQYF. As DNA, the CDR3 is TGTGCCAGCAGACCCCCAGGACTGGGACTCTACGAGCAGTACTTC.

This chain joins TRBV21-1 and TRBJ2-3; the D segment call TRBD2 is taken from the table without a DNA check. TRBV21-1 is a documented pseudogene. This CDR3 has 15 amino acids. The CDR3 DNA reads TGTGCCAGCAGCAAAAATCAACTCCCCGCAGATACGCAGTATTTT. Encoded protein: CASSKNQLPADTQYF.

The V gene is TRBV10-3, the J gene TRBJ2-7; TRBD1 is a possible D gene (6 bases). Looked up from germline, CDR1 is ENHRY and CDR2 is SYGVKD. This CDR3 has 15 amino acids. V was clipped by 3 bases and J by 0 bases, with 12 bases between them. The CDR3 sequence: CAISDHRVSSYEQYF. In nucleotides, the CDR3 is TGTGCCATCAGTGATCACAGGGTGAGCTCCTACGAGCAGTACTTC.

Remarks on this clonotype: A much larger clone sits a single nucleotide away, making a read error possible. The chain joins TRBV4-3 to TRBJ2-7, with D possibly being TRBD1 (6 bases). The V end was cut by 4 bases, the J end by 7 bases, with 17 bases between. The CDR3 has 14 residues. CDR1 LGHNA and CDR2 YSLEER come from the germline V gene. The CDR3 region has the DNA TGCGCCAGCAGCCGAGAAACAGGGACGGGTGAGCAGTACTTC. Its protein is CASSRETGTGEQYF.

V and J are TRBV12-3 or TRBV12-4 and TRBJ2-3; the D gene is possibly TRBD2 (5 bases). V dropped 6 bases and J dropped 1 base, with 14 bases sitting between them. The CDR3 runs to 15 residues. The chain's CDR3 is CASRFSALGTDTQYF. DNA of the CDR3: TGTGCCAGCAGATTTAGCGCCCTGGGCACAGATACGCAGTATTTT.

The V call is TRBV7-2, the J call TRBJ1-1, with a weak D call TRBD1 (5 bases). Trimming took 5 bases from V and 1 from J, leaving 17 bases between them. The CDR3 is made up of 16 amino acids. Germline V CDR1 and CDR2: SGHTA, FQGNSA. The CDR3 nucleotides are TGTGCCAGCAGCGAGCGGCAGGGTTTCCGGAACACTGAAGCTTTCTTT. This translates into CASSERQGFRNTEAFF.

The J gene is TRBJ1-2, the V gene TRBV2; weak D call: TRBD1 (5 bases). The CDR3 has 19 amino acids. Germline CDR1 SNHLY, CDR2 FYNNEI. Deletions cut 3 bases from V and 0 bases from J, with 23 bases between. CDR3 protein: CASSDFMSWSRETNYGYTF. The CDR3 coding sequence is TGTGCCAGCAGTGACTTCATGAGTTGGAGCAGGGAAACTAACTATGGCTACACCTTC.

The chain joins TRBV15 to TRBJ1-6; D gene unclear. The ends were cut back, 5 bases at V and 6 bases at J, with 14 bases in the middle. Germline V gene lookup returns CDR1 LNHNV and CDR2 YYDKDF (reference sequence). This CDR3 contains 15 residues. CDR3 loop: CATSLNRAPNSPLHF. The CDR3 nucleotides read TGTGCCACCAGCCTGAACCGGGCACCTAATTCACCCCTCCACTTT.

The chain has TRBV7-2 and TRBJ2-1; perhaps TRBD1 as D (5 bases). The J call may be wrong; the DNA end is better matched by TRBJ2-7. CDR1 and CDR2 (germline): SGHTA, FQGNSA. The CDR3 spans 15 residues. CDR3 DNA: TGTGCCAGCAGCTCCCGACAGAGCTCCTACAATGAGCAGTACTTC. Translated, it gives CASSSRQSSYNEQYF.

As to this clonotype: At one end the junction does not follow the germline gene, possibly because of a read error. The chain links TRBV4-1 to TRBJ1-1; D ambiguous. The CDR3 length is 16 residues. CDR1 is MGHRA, CDR2 YSYEKL, per germline. The CDR3 DNA reads TGCCCCAGCCGCACCACTGTCCGGAGGCCCCCCTCTGAAGCTTTCTTT. It yields the protein CPSRTTVRRPPSEAFF.

This clonotype was detected only a few times. V gene TRBV4-3 combines with J gene TRBJ1-2, with a possible D match to TRBD1 (5 bases). This CDR3 spans 14 amino acids. Trimming removed 2 bases from V and 4 bases from J, with 11 bases in between. Per germline, CDR1 LGHNA and CDR2 YSLEER. The CDR3 DNA reads TGCGCCAGCAGCCAATCAGACAGAATCTATGGCTACACCTTC. Translation: CASSQSDRIYGYTF.

This chain connects TRBV7-9 to TRBJ2-2; no clear D gene. In germline, CDR1 is SEHNR, CDR2 FQNEAQ (reference sequence). This CDR3 region has 13 residues. Trimming stripped 4 bases from V and 6 bases from J, with 9 bases between. The CDR3 nucleotides are TGTGCCAGCAGCTCAGAGGCCCCCGGGGAGCTGTTTTTT. Residues: CASSSEAPGELFF.

This clonotype was counted ten times or more. In DNA form, the CDR3 reads TGTGCCAGCAGTTTCTCTAACTATGGCTACACCTTC. The encoded protein is CASSFSNYGYTF. This sequence joins TRBV12-3 or TRBV12-4 and TRBJ1-2; D is ambiguous. Trimming removed 3 bases at V and 0 bases at J, with 2 bases between. This CDR3 contains 12 residues.

This clonotype was counted a few times. This chain links TRBV20-1 with TRBJ1-1, with a weak D call TRBD1 (6 bases). Between the trimmed V and J ends, which lost 3 bases and 5 bases, there was a span of 13 bases. The CDR3 totals 13 residues. Germline V gene data show CDR1 as DFQATT and CDR2 as SNEGSKA (reference sequence). This CDR3 is CSASRGGTTEAFF. The CDR3 DNA reads TGCAGTGCTAGCAGAGGGGGGACGACTGAAGCTTTCTTT.

The chain has TRBV20-1 and TRBJ1-1; a possible D gene is TRBD1 (6 bases). The CDR3 is made up of 13 amino acids. Germline CDR1 reads DFQATT; CDR2 reads SNEGSKA (reference sequence). The DNA of the CDR3 is TGCAGGGAGTCACAGGGATCGTACACTGAAGCTTTCTTT. Its protein is CRESQGSYTEAFF.

The rearrangement uses TRBV5-6 and TRBJ2-5, with 7 nucleotides matching TRBD1. Germline CDR1 and CDR2: SGHDT and YYEEEE. The J segment lost 7 bases and the V segment lost 2 bases, leaving 11 bases of the junction unmatched. The CDR3 contains 15 residues. DNA of the CDR3: TGTGCCAGCAGCTTTGGGACAGACCCAAGAGGGACCCAGTACTTC. Translation: CASSFGTDPRGTQYF. Using reference TRBV5-6 and TRBJ2-5 for the parts outside the CDR3, the full variable domain is DAGVTQSPTHLIKTRGQQVTLRCSPKSGHDTVSWYQQALGQGPQFIFQYYEEEERQRGNFPDRFSGHQFPNYSSELNVNALLLGDSALYLCASSFGTDPRGTQYFGPGTRLLVL.

In this sample, this clonotype turned up many times. The rearrangement joins TRBV5-1 to TRBJ2-3; D is uncertain. The CDR3 has 13 amino acids. CDR1 is SGHRS and CDR2 is YFSETQ in the germline V gene. V lost 4 bases and J lost 2, with 8 bases in between. CDR3 in amino acids: CASSMDVTDTQYF. The CDR3 coding sequence is TGCGCCAGCAGCATGGATGTCACAGATACGCAGTATTTT.

V and J are TRBV9 and TRBJ1-5; 7 bases match TRBD1. Germline-derived CDR1 and CDR2 are SGDLS and YYNGEE. V dropped 2 bases and J dropped 7; count of bases not matched to a gene: 18. This CDR3 contains 18 residues. The CDR3 here is CASSVSTSRDRLKQPQHF. The CDR3 region has the DNA TGTGCCAGCAGCGTCTCCACGTCCCGGGACAGACTCAAGCAGCCCCAGCATTTT.

The chain links TRBV3-1 to TRBJ2-3; no reliable D call. The V end lost 0 bases, the J end lost 6 bases, and 13 bases lay between the germline ends. Germline CDR1 reads LGHDT; CDR2 reads YNNKEL (reference sequence). The CDR3 spans 15 residues. The CDR3 is CASSQDNSVADTQYF. The CDR3 DNA follows: TGTGCCAGCAGCCAAGATAACAGTGTCGCGGATACGCAGTATTTT.

CDR3 protein: CASSFFGGRQPQHF. CDR3 sequence (DNA): TGTGCCAGCAGTTTTTTTGGGGGAAGACAGCCCCAGCATTTT. The chain links TRBV12-3 or TRBV12-4 to TRBJ1-5, with a tentative D call TRBD1 (5 bases). The CDR3 runs 14 residues. V was clipped by 3 bases and J by 7 bases, with 13 bases between them.

Only a few counts were recorded for this clonotype. The V and J genes are TRBV6-1 and TRBJ2-3; D is tentatively TRBD1 or TRBD2 (6 bases each). Germline V gene lookup returns CDR1 MNHNS and CDR2 SASEGT. The CDR3 is 13 amino acids. The ends were cut back, 7 bases at V and 2 bases at J, with 10 bases in the middle. This chain's CDR3 is CASIRGPTDTQYF. CDR3 in DNA: TGTGCCAGCATCCGGGGGCCCACAGATACGCAGTATTTT.